The entry below describes one T cell receptor (beta chain). This sample was taken from a study of blood T cell repertoires in COVID-19. Study in general: Material from acute and convalescent COVID-19 was sourced from the United States, Italy and Spain. PBMCs, B-cell-depleted T cells, or T cells provided the cDNA or gDNA that made up the material.

Trimming removed 3 bases from V and 3 bases from J, with 21 bases in between. Germline CDR1 and CDR2: LGHDT and YNNKEL (reference sequence). There are 18 residues in the CDR3. In the original processing: For nucleated cells, counts were estimated from reference gene primer amplification. TCRdb's table, derived via immunoSEQ multiplex PCR, lists solely in-frame clones and lacks some. From that table come the V and J calls and clone size; the DNA was used to work out D and trimming. The sample records around 200,000 clones, 80% to 90% being singletons. This receptor was obtained from a man between 65 and 80 years old with active or convalescent COVID-19. Sequencing was carried out using peripheral blood. The V gene is TRBV3-1 (or the pseudogene TRBV3-2), the J gene TRBJ1-3; possible D gene TRBD1, 5 bases. The DNA for the CDR3 is TGTGCCAGCAGCCAGGACCCTTCTGACCCGGGGGATGGAAACACCATATATTTT. Translating gives CASSQDPSDPGDGNTIYF.